This passage covers 7 T cell receptor beta chains from one sample sequenced in a study of T cell responses to AZD1222 COVID-19 vaccine (dated by TCRdb to the early 2020s). The sample's time point label is to be understood as: baseline before first vaccination. Libraries were prepared through the immunoSEQ multiplex PCR assay. TCRdb retrieved this table from immuneACCESS and kept in-frame rearrangements only. Not all clones are present; in checked studies, unresolved V genes account for under half, and no reason is known for the remainder. The sample table contains about 100,000 clones; only one count was recorded for around nine tenths of them. The ten largest clones take up 15% to 20% of the sample. The sequencing used peripheral blood, collected on day 0 of AZD1222 vaccination. The receptors stem from an adult in good health.

J is TRBJ1-2 and V is TRBV4-1; D gene unclear. Germline CDR1 MGHRA, CDR2 YSYEKL. Trimming shortened V by 0 bases and J by 5 bases, and 7 bases separated the two germline ends. This CDR3 region has 13 residues. CDR3 region: CASSQEGSYGYTF. In DNA form, the CDR3 reads TGCGCCAGCAGCCAAGAAGGTTCATATGGCTACACCTTC.

The chain carries TRBV4-1 and TRBJ1-2, with 9 positions matching TRBD1. V dropped 1 base and J dropped 3; count of bases not matched to a gene: 3. The V gene's germline CDR1 is MGHRA and CDR2 YSYEKL. The CDR3 covers 15 residues. The CDR3 nucleotides read TGCGCCAGCAGCCAAGGGGACAGGGCACACTATGGCTACACCTTC. It codes for CASSQGDRAHYGYTF.

J is TRBJ2-7 and V is TRBV7-9; maybe TRBD1 (6 bases). There are 15 residues in the CDR3. V lost 5 bases and J 5 bases, leaving 19 bases between the germline ends. Per the germline V gene, CDR1 is SEHNR and CDR2 is FQNEAQ (reference sequence). The CDR3 protein is CASSTTPQGRDEQYF. The CDR3 DNA sequence: TGTGCCAGCAGCACAACTCCACAGGGACGAGACGAGCAGTACTTC.

The rearrangement links TRBV18 to TRBJ1-1; TRBD1 matches 7 bases. This CDR3 spans 18 amino acids. J was trimmed by 2 bases and V by 2 bases; bases with no gene match: 14. The germline CDR1 and CDR2 sequences are KGHSH and LQKENI. CDR3 sequence (DNA): TGTGCCAGCTCACCAAATGGACAGGTTTTTATAGACAACACTGAAGCTTTCTTT. Amino acid sequence: CASSPNGQVFIDNTEAFF.

The chain is built from TRBV7-9 and TRBJ1-1, with D uncertain. V was trimmed by 5 bases and J by 10 bases, leaving 14 bases between them. Germline CDR1 SEHNR, CDR2 FQNEAQ (reference sequence). The CDR3 consists of 12 residues. The CDR3 protein is CASSLEERRAFF. The CDR3 DNA reads as TGTGCCAGCAGCCTCGAGGAGCGCCGAGCTTTCTTT.

The chain is built from TRBV14 and TRBJ2-7; D remains unclear. The V end lost 4 bases, the J end lost 3 bases, and 4 bases lay between the germline ends. Per the germline V gene, CDR1 is SGHDN and CDR2 is FVKESK. The CDR3 runs 11 residues. The CDR3 region has the DNA TGTGCCAGCAGCCTCTTCTACGAGCAGTACTTC. Protein sequence: CASSLFYEQYF.

V gene TRBV6-5 combines with J gene TRBJ1-2, with 7 bases matching TRBD1. The CDR3 is 15 residues long. Germline V gives CDR1 MNHEY, CDR2 SVGAGI. J lost 3 bases, V lost 6 bases, and 10 bases had no gene match. The CDR3 DNA is TGTGCCAGCAGACGGGCAGGGGGTAATGACTATGGCTACACCTTC. Translated, it gives CASRRAGGNDYGYTF.